The rows below give T cell receptor beta chains drawn from one sample of a study of regulatory T cells in long-lasting Graves disease. TCRdb called the multiplex PCR reads again in MiXCR, with one record for every CDR3 protein. The sample lists around 500,000 distinct CDR3 sequences, more than 15% occurring once. Another study also made use of these data, one on T cells in Graves' hyperthyroidism and ophthalmopathy.

The material was peripheral blood mononuclear cells (PBMCs), obtained at new diagnosis, from a patient treated with antithyroid drugs. The receptors shown here come from a woman aged 35-65 years with Graves disease. The CDR3 runs from the conserved cysteine through the conserved F or W. D genes are given only for firm matches. Not all rows give a size; the values are once, few, many and, for expanded clones, a class.

J | V | size | D | DNA | CDR3
TRBJ2-2 | TRBV24-1 | few | NA | TGTGCCACCAGTCCCGAAAGGGGGTTACGGACCGGGGAGCTGTTTTTT | CATSPERGLRTGELFF
TRBJ1-5 | TRBV19 | few | NA | TGTGCCAGTAGTCCCCTCGCATTCTATAGCAATCAGCCCCAGCATTTT | CASSPLAFYSNQPQHF
TRBJ2-2 | TRBV9 | few | TRBD1 | TGTGCCAGCAGCGTAGGGACAGGGGGCATCTCCGGGGAGCTGTTTTTT | CASSVGTGGISGELFF
TRBJ1-1 | TRBV3-1 | many | TRBD1 | TGTGCCAGCAGCCTAAGACAGGGGATGATTGAAGCTTTCTTT | CASSLRQGMIEAFF
TRBJ2-3 | TRBV7-2 | many | NA | TGTGCCAGCAGCTTAGAAGACAGGACCACAGATACGCAGTATTTT | CASSLEDRTTDTQYF
TRBJ1-5 | TRBV5-8 | NA | TRBD1 | TGTGCCAGCACCGAACTACCTTTATGGGACAGAAGATATAGCAATCAGCCCCAGCATTTT | CASTELPLWDRRYSNQPQHF
TRBJ1-4 | TRBV6-5 | few | NA | TGTGCCAGCAGTTACTCGGCAGGGGATAAAAAACTGTTTTTT | CASSYSAGDKKLFF
TRBJ2-7 | TRBV6-1 | NA | NA | TGTGCCAGCAGCCCCCGACCCAGAGAAAGGTCCTACGAGCAGTACTTC | CASSPRPRERSYEQYF
TRBJ1-2 | TRBV3-1 | many | NA | TGTGCCAGCAGCCAAGACCGGGTAACTGTTGGAGGCTACACCTTC | CASSQDRVTVGGYTF
TRBJ2-3 | TRBV9 | few | NA | TGTGCCAGCAGCGTGCAGGGGCTCGGGGGAGATACGCAGTATTTT | CASSVQGLGGDTQYF
TRBJ2-7 | TRBV18 | many | TRBD1 | TGTGCCAGCTCACCAGGAACGGGACAGGGAGTCTACGAGCAGTACTTC | CASSPGTGQGVYEQYF
TRBJ1-2 | TRBV12-5 | many | NA | TGTGCTAGTGTGCCTAGCGGCGCCTATGGCTACACCTTC | CASVPSGAYGYTF
TRBJ2-7 | TRBV6-1 | many | TRBD1 | TGTGCCACCCGGACAGGAACGTCCGAGCAGTACTTC | CATRTGTSEQYF
TRBJ2-1 | TRBV18 | many | TRBD2 | TGTGCCAGCTCACCACCGAGGCTAGCGGGGCCCAGCGATGAGCAGTTCTTC | CASSPPRLAGPSDEQFF
TRBJ2-4 | TRBV3-1 | many | NA | TGTGCCAGCAGCCAAGAGCCGAAGGGAAACATTCAGTACTTC | CASSQEPKGNIQYF
TRBJ1-4 | TRBV19 | NA | NA | TGTGCCAGTAGTATCTCAAGTGGGGATAATGAAAAACTGTTTTTT | CASSISSGDNEKLFF
TRBJ1-6 | TRBV27 | NA | NA | TGTGCCAGCAGTTTATCGGCCGGCCTGGGTCAGGCCCTCCACTTT | CASSLSAGLGQALHF
TRBJ2-2 | TRBV3-1 | NA | NA | TGTGCCAGCAGCCAAGAGGTCCTGGAAGCGGACACCGGGGAGCTGTTTTTT | CASSQEVLEADTGELFF
TRBJ2-1 | TRBV7-9 | NA | TRBD1 | TGTGCCAGCGGCCGTACAGGGGGGTTTGAGCAGTTCTTC | CASGRTGGFEQFF
TRBJ2-5 | TRBV20-1 | many | NA | TGCAGTGCTATCGGATCGGGAGAGACCCAGTACTTC | CSAIGSGETQYF
TRBJ2-7 | TRBV19 | few | TRBD2 | TGTGCCAGTAGTATTGCGCTAGCGGGGGGAGAGCAGTACTTC | CASSIALAGGEQYF
TRBJ1-4 | TRBV4-1 | NA | TRBD1 | TGCGCCAGCAGCCTACTGGGACAGGGGGATGAAAAACTGTTTTTT | CASSLLGQGDEKLFF
TRBJ2-3 | TRBV30 | many | NA | TGTGCCTGGAGGCATAGGGCAGATACGCAGTATTTT | CAWRHRADTQYF
TRBJ1-2 | TRBV10-3 | many | TRBD1 | TGTGCCATCAGTGAAACAGGGGGCAGCTATGGCTACACCTTC | CAISETGGSYGYTF
TRBJ2-1 | TRBV20-1 | many | NA | TGCAGTGCTAGAAACGATGAGCAGTTCTTC | CSARNDEQFF